The present T cell receptor beta chain was sequenced within a study of T cells in Graves' hyperthyroidism and ophthalmopathy. The table lists this clonotype with many counts. Exclusion criteria comprised uncontrolled infection, other autoimmune disease, pregnancy or lactation. Researchers took RNA transcripts and amplified the TCR beta CDR3 regions from them. During a first-round RT-PCR of the TCR CDR3, the HTBI primer set was used. Each CDR3 protein is one row after TCRdb ran MiXCR on the multiplex PCR reads. Found here are about 610,000 distinct CDR3 sequences, 46% of them singletons; the top ten hold roughly 8.2%. Trimming removed 4 bases from V and 2 bases from J; junction bases left unmatched: 2. This CDR3 contains 15 residues. Germline CDR1 reads LGHNA; CDR2 reads YSLEER.

The rearrangement joins TRBV4-3 to TRBJ1-4; 9 positions match TRBD1. The sequenced sample was peripheral blood or thyroid tissue (not recorded which). This clonotype was sampled from a woman under 30 with Graves' hyperthyroidism. The CDR3 DNA reads TGCGCCAGCAGCCCACAGGGGGCGACTAATGAAAAACTGTTTTTT. Translated: CASSPQGATNEKLFF.